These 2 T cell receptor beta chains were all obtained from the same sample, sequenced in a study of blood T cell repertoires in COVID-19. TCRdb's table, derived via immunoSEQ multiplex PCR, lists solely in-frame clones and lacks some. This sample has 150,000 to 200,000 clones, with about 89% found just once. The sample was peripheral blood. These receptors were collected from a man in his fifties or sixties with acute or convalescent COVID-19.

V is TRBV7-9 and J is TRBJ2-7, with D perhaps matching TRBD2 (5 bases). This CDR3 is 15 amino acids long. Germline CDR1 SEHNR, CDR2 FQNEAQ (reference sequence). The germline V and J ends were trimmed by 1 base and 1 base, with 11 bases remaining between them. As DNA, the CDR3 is TGTGCCAGCAGCTTAGGCGGAGGCGGTTCCTACGAGCAGTACTTC. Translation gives CASSLGGGGSYEQYF.

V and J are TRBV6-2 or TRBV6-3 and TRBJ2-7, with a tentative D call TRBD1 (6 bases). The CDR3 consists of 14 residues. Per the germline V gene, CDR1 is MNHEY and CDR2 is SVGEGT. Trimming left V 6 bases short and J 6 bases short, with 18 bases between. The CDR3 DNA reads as TGTGCCAGCAGCGTAGCCCGAACAGGGTCCGAGCAGTACTTC. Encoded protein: CASSVARTGSEQYF.